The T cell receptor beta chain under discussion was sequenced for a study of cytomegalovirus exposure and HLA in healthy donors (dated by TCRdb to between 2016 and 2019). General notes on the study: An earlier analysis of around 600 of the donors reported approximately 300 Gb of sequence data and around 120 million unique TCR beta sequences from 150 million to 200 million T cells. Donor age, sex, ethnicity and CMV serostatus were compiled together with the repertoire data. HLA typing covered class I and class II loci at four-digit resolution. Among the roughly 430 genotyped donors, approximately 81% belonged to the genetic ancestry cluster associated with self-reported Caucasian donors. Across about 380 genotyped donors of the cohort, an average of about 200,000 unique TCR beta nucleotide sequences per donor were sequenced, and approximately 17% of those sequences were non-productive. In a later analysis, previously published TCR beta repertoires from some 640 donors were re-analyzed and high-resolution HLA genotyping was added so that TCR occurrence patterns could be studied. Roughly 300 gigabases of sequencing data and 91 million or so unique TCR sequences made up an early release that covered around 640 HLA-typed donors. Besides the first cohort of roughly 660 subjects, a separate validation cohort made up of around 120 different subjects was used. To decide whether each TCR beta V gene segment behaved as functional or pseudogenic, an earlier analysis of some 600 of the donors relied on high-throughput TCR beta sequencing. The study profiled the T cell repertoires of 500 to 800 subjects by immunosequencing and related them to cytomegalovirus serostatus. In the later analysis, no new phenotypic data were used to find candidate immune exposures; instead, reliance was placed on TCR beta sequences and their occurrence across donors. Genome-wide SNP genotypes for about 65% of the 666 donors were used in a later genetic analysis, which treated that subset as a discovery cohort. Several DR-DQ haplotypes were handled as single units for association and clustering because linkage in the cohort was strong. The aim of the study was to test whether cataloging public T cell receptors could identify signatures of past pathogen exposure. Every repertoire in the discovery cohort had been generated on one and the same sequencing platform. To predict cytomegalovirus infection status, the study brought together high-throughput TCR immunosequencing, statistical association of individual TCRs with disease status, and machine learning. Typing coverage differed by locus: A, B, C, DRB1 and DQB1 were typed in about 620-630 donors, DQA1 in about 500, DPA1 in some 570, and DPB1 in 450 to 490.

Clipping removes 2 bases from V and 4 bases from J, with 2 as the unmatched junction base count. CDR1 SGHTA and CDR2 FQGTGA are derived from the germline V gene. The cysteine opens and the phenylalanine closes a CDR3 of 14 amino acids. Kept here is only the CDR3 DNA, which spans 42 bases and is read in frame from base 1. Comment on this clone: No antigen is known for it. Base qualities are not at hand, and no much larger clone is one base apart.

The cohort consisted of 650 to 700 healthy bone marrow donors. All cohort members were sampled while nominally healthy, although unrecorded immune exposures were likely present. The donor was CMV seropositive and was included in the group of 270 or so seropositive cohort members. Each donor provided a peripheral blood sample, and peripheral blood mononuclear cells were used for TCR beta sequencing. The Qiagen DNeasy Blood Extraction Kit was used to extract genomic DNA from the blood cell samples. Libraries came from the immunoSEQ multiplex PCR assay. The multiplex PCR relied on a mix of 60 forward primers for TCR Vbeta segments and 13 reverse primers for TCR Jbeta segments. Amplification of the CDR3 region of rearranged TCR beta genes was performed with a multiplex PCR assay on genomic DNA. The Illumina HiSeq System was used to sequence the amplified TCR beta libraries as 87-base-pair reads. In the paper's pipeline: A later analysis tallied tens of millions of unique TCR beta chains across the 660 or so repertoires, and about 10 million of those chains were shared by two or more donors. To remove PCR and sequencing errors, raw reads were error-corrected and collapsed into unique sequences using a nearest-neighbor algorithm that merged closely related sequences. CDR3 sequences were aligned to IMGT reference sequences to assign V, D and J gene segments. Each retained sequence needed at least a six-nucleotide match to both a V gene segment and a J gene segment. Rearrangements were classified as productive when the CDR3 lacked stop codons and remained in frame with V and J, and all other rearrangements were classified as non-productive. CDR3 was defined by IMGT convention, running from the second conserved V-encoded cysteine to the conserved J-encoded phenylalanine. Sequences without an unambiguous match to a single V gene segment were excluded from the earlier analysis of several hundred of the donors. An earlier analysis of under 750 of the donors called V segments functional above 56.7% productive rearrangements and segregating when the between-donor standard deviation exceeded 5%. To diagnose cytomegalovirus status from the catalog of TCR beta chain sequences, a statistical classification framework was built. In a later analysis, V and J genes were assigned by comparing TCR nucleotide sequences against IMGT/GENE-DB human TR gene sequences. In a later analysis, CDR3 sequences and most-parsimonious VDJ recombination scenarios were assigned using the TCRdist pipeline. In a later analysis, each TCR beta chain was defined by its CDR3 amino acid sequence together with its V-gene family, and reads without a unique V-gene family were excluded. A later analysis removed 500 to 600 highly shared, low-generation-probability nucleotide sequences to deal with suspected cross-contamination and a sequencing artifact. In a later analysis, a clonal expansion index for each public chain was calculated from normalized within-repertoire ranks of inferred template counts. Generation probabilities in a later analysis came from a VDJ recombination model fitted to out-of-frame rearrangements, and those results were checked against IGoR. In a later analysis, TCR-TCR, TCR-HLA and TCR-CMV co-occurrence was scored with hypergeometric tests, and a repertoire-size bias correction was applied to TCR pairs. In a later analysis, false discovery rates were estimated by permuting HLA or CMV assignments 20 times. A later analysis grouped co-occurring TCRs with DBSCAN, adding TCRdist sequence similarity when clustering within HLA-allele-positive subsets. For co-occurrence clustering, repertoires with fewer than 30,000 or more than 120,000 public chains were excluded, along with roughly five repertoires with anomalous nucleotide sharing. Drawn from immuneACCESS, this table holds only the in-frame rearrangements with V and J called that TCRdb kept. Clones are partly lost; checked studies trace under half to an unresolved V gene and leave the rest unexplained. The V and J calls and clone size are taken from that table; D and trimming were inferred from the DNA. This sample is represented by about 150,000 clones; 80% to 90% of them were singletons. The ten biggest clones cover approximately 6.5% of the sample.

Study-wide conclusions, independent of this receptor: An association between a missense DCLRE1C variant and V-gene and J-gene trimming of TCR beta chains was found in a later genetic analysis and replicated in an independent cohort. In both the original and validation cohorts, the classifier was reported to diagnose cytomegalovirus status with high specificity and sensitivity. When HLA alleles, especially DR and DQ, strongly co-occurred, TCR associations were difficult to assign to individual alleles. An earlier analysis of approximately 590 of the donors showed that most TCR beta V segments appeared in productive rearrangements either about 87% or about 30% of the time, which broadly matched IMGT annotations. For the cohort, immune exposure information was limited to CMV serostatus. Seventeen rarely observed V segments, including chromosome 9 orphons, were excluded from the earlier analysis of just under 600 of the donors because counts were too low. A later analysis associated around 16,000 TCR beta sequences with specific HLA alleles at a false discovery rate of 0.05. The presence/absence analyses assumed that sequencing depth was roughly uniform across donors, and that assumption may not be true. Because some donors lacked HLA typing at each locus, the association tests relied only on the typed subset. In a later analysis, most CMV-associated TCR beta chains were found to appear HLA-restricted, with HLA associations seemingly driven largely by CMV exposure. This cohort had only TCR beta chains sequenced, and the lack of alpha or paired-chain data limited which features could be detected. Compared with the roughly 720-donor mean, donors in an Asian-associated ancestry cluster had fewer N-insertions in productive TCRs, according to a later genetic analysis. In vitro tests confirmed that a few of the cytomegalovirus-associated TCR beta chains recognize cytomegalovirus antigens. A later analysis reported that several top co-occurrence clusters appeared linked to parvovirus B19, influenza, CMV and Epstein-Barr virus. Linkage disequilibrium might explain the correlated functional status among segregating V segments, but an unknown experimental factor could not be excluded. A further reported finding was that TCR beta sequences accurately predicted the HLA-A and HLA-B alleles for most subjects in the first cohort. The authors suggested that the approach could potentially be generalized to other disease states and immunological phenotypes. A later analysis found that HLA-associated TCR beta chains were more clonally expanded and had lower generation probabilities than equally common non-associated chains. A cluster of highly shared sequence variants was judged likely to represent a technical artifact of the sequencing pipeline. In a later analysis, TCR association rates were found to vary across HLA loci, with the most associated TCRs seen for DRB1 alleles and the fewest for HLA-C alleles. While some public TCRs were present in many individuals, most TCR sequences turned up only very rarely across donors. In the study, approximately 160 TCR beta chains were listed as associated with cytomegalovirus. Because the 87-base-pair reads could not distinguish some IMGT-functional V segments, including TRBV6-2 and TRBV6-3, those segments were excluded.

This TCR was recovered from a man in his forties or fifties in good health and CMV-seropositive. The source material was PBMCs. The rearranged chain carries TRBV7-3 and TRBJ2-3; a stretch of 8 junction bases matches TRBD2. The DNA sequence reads TGTGCCAGCAGCTTAGGACTAGCCTCAGATACGCAGTATTTT. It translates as CASSLGLASDTQYF.